This TCR beta chain was identified during a study of blood T cell repertoires in COVID-19. Across the whole study: Sites in the United States, Italy and Spain provided acute and convalescent COVID-19 samples. T cells, B-cell-depleted T cells, or PBMCs provided the cDNA or gDNA that served as material.

In the original processing: The assay estimated nucleated cells by amplifying reference gene primers. Libraries were prepared by immunoSEQ multiplex PCR; TCRdb keeps only in-frame clonotypes and omits some of them. D and trimming were read from the DNA, whereas the V and J calls and clone size are those reported in that table. This table has around 240,000 clones, roughly 83% appearing once. CDR1 and CDR2 from the germline V gene are SSHAT and FNYEAQ (reference sequence). There are 15 residues in the CDR3. Trimming stripped 1 base from V and 5 bases from J, with 11 bases between. The sequence derives from a woman in her fifties or sixties with acute or convalescent COVID-19. Sequenced: peripheral blood. The V call is TRBV7-7, the J call TRBJ2-2; tentatively, D is TRBD2 (6 bases). DNA of the CDR3: TGTGCCAGCAGCTTAGGGGGCCGGGGGACCGGGGAGCTGTTTTTT. Translating it yields CASSLGGRGTGELFF.